The 8 T cell receptor beta chains in this list originate from one sample, sequenced in a study of metastatic and nonmetastatic thyroid tumors. Patients underwent thyroid surgery, and none had received any treatment before it. Via MiXCR, TCRdb re-called the PCR reads. The sample contains approximately 19,000 clones, roughly 36% of which appear only once. Sequencing was done on a sample of tumor tissue. These receptor sequences come from a male donor with papillary thyroid cancer or a benign thyroid nodule (not recorded which). Some clones in this sample may be carry-over from other donors' samples.

The CDR3 DNA sequence: TGTGCCAGCAGTTTGAGTCTATCGGGAGGGGTTCTAGCCACAGATACGCAGTATTTT. This translates into CASSLSLSGGVLATDTQYF. This chain joins TRBV12-3 or TRBV12-4 and TRBJ2-3, with 8 bases matching TRBD2. The CDR3 spans 19 residues. V lost 3 bases and J lost 2; bases outside the gene matches: 16.

This clone was counted ten times or more. Additional DNA sequences in this sample encode the identical CDR3. The rearrangement uses TRBV5-6 and TRBJ1-1; tentative D call: TRBD1 (5 bases). The CDR3 runs 14 residues. CDR1 is SGHDT, CDR2 YYEEEE, per germline. Trimming took 1 base from V and 5 from J, leaving 12 bases between them. CDR3 bases: TGTGCCAGCAGCTTGTGGGGGGTACGAACTGAAGCTTTCTTT. As protein: CASSLWGVRTEAFF.

The chain recombines TRBV28 with TRBJ2-7; D remains unclear. The CDR3 has 14 residues. CDR1 is MDHEN, CDR2 SYDVKM, per germline. V shed 10 bases and J shed 7 bases, with 23 bases lying between them. CDR3 residues: CATVEHLLRGEQYF. The CDR3 DNA follows: TGTGCCACCGTGGAGCATCTTTTGAGAGGAGAGCAGTACTTC. Drawing the rest from reference TRBV28 and TRBJ2-7, the complete variable domain is DVKVTQSSRYLVKRTGEKVFLECVQDMDHENMFWYRQDPGLGLRLIYFSYDVKMKEKGDIPEGYSVSREKKERFSLILESASTNQTSMYLCATVEHLLRGEQYFGPGTRLTVT.

The V call is TRBV6-1, the J call TRBJ1-5; D remains ambiguous. The CDR3 is made up of 13 amino acids. The V gene lost 1 base and the J gene lost 6 bases, with 7 bases spanning the gap. Germline loops: CDR1 MNHNS, CDR2 SASEGT. This CDR3 reads CASSEGGGQPQHF. DNA of the CDR3: TGTGCCAGCAGTGAAGGGGGTGGTCAGCCCCAGCATTTT.

This clone was detected only a few times. The chain couples TRBV6-1 to TRBJ2-2; no reliable D call. Per germline, CDR1 MNHNS and CDR2 SASEGT. The CDR3 extends over 16 amino acids. Trimming removed 6 bases from V and 7 bases from J, with 21 bases in between. CDR3 coding DNA: TGTGCCAGCAGCACGATGATGGGTCGTTTAATCGGGGAGCTGTTTTTT. Translating gives CASSTMMGRLIGELFF.

This clone was found a few times. The V and J genes are TRBV27 and TRBJ2-1, with 13 bases aligning to TRBD2. The trim removed 6 bases at V and 11 bases at J, leaving 13 bases unmatched. Germline CDR1 reads MNHEY; CDR2 reads SMNVEV (reference sequence). This CDR3 has 16 residues. The CDR3 here is CASSPSGTSGAGQQFF. The CDR3 region has the DNA TGTGCCAGCAGCCCCTCCGGGACTAGCGGGGCGGGTCAGCAGTTCTTC.

This clone has a count of ten or more. The CDR3 region is CASSEDPSFGETQYF. The CDR3 coding sequence is TGTGCCAGCAGTGAAGACCCCTCGTTTGGGGAGACCCAGTACTTC. This chain uses TRBV2 with TRBJ2-5; no reliable D call. Trimming took off 1 base at V and 5 bases at J, with 14 bases between the two ends. The CDR3 contains 15 residues. CDR1 and CDR2 from the germline V gene are SNHLY and FYNNEI.

Ten or more counts support this clone. A much larger clone differs by one base, so this may be a read error. The rearrangement uses TRBV24-1 and TRBJ2-1; TRBD2 agrees at 7 bases. The CDR3 has 15 residues. The V segment lost 9 bases and the J segment 2 bases; nucleotides outside the gene matches: 9. CDR1 KGHDR and CDR2 SFDVKD come from the germline V gene. The CDR3 here is CATGGGTDTYNEQFF. The DNA for the CDR3 is TGTGCCACCGGGGGGGGGACCGATACCTACAATGAGCAGTTCTTC.